This T cell receptor (beta chain) was recovered during a study of PD-L1 blockade in urothelial cancer. Overall study context: Before enrollment, 0 to 3 chemotherapy regimens had been given to patients. Analysis of blood occurred 3 weeks (second dose) and 6 weeks after treatment start. A median blood sample held about 140,000 T cells and about 89,000 unique TCRs.

As for time point: peripheral blood 6 weeks after treatment start. The germline gives CDR1 SGHRS, CDR2 YFSETQ. V was trimmed by 6 bases and J by 2 bases, leaving 8 bases between them. The CDR3 is made up of 12 amino acids. Spiking of synthetic TCR analog templates was performed in each PCR. Clones were read by immunoSEQ multiplex PCR, and TCRdb kept only the in-frame ones, dropping some. This table has about 48,000 clones, approximately 83% appearing once. The sequence was collected from a man in his 60s with urothelial cancer. This chain links TRBV5-1 with TRBJ2-5, with a possible D match to TRBD1 (6 bases). The material sequenced was PBMCs, taken around atezolizumab (anti-PD-L1) treatment. DNA for the CDR3: TGCGCCAGCACCCAGGGGCAAGAGACCCAGTACTTC. It yields the protein CASTQGQETQYF.